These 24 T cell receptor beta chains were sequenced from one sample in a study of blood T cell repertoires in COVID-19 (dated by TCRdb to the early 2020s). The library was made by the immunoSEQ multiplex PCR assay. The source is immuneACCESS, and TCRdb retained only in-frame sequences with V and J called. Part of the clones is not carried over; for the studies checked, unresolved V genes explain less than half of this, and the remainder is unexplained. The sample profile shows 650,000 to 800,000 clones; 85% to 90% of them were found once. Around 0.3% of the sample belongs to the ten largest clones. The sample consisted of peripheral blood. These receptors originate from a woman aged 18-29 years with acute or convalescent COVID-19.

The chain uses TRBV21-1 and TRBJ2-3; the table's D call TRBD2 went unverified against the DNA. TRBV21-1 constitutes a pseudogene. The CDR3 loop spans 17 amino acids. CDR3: CASSKLRRAPRTDTQYF. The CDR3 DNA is TGTGCCAGCAGCAAATTAAGGAGGGCGCCCCGCACAGATACGCAGTATTTT.

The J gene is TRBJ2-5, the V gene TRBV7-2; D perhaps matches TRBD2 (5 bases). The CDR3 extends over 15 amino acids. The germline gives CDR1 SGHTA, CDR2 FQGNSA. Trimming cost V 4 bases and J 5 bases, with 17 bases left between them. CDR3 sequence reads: CASSSEVDSGETQYF. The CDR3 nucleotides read TGTGCCAGCAGCTCGGAGGTGGACTCCGGGGAGACCCAGTACTTC.

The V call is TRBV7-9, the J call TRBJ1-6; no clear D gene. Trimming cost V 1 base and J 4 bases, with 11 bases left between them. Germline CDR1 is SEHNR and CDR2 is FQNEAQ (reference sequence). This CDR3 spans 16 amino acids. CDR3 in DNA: TGTGCCAGCAGCTTAGACGATTGGCGGTATAATTCACCCCTCCACTTT. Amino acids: CASSLDDWRYNSPLHF.

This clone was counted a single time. The CDR3 loop is CASSLGDRDTYEQYF. In DNA form, the CDR3 reads TGCGCCAGCAGCTTGGGGGACAGGGATACGTACGAGCAGTACTTC. The chain employs TRBV5-1 and TRBJ2-7, with TRBD1 matching 9 bases. Losses at the gene ends were 0 bases for V and 4 bases for J; bases not matched to a gene: 5. The CDR3 covers 15 residues. From germline, CDR1 is SGHRS and CDR2 YFSETQ.

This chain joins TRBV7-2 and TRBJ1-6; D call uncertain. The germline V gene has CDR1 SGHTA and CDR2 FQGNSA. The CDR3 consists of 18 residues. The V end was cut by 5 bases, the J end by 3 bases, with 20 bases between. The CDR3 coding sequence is TGTGCCAGCAGCCTGAGACCGGCGGCTGGAAGCTATAATTCACCCCTCCACTTT. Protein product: CASSLRPAAGSYNSPLHF.

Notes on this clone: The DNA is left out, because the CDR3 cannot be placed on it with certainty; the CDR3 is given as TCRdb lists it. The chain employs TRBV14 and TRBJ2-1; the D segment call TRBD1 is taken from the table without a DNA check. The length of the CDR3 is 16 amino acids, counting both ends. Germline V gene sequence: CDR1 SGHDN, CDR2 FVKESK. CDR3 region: CASSQDWGQGAGREFF.

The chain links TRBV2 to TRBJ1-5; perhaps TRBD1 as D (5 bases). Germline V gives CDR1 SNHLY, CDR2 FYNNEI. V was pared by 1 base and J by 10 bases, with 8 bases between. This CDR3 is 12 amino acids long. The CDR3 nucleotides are TGTGCCAGCAGTGAAGAGGGACTCCCCCAGCATTTT. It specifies CASSEEGLPQHF.

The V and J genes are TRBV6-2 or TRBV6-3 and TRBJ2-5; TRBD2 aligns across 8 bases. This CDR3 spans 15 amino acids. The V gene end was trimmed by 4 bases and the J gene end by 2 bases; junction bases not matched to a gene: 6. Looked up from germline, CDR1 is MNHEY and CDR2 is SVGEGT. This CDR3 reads CASSFPASGQETQYF. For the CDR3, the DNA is TGTGCCAGCAGTTTCCCAGCTAGCGGGCAAGAGACCCAGTACTTC.

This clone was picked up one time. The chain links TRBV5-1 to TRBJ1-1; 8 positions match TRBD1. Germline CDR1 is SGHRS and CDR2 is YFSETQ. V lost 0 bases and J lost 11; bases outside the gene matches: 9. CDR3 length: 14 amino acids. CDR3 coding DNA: TGCGCCAGCAGCTTGGTCCTCACGACAGGGGCGGCTTTCTTT. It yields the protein CASSLVLTTGAAFF.

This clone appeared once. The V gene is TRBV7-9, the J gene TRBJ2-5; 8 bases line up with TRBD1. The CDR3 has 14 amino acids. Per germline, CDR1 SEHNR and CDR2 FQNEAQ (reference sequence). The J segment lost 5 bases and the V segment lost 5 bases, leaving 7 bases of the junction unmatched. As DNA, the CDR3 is TGTGCCAGCAGCGCCGGGACAGGAGGGGAGACCCAGTACTTC. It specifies CASSAGTGGETQYF.

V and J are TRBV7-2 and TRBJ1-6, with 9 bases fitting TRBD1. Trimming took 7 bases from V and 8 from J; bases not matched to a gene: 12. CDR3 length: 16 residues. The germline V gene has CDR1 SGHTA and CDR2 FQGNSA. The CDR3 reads CASIRSSTGGDSPLHF. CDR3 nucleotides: TGTGCCAGCATTCGCAGCTCGACAGGGGGGGATTCACCCCTCCACTTT.

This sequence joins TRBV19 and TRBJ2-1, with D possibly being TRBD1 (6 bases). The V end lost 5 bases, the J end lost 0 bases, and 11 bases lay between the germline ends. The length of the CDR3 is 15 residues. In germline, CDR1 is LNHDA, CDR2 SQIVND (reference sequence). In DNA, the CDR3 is TGTGCCAGTAGTCCGGACAGAAGCTCCTACAATGAGCAGTTCTTC. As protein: CASSPDRSSYNEQFF.

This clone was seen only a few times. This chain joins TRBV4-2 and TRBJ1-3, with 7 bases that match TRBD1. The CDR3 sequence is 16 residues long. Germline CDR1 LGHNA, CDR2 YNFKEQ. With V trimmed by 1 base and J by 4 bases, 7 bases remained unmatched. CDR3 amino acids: CASSQVESGGGNTIYF. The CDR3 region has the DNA TGTGCCAGCAGCCAAGTTGAGTCAGGGGGGGGAAACACCATATATTTT.

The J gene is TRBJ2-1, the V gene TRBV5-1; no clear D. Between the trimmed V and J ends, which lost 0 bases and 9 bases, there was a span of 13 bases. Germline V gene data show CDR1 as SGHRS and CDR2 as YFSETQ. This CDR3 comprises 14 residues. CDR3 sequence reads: CASSLGPWAGEQFF. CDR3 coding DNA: TGCGCCAGCAGCTTGGGCCCTTGGGCAGGTGAGCAGTTCTTC.

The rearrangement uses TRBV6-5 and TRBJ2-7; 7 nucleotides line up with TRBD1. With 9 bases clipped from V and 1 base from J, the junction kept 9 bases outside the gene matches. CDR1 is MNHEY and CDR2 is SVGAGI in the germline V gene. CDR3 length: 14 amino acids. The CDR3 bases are TGTGCCAGGACCCCCCGGGACAGTTCCTACGAGCAGTACTTC. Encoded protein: CARTPRDSSYEQYF.

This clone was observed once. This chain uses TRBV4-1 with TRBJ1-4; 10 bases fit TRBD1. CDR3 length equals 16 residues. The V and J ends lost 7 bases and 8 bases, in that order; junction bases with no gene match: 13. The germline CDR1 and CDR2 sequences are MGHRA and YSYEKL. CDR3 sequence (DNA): TGCGCCAGCATTCCGGGACAGGGGTCCCGAGGGGAAAAACTGTTTTTT. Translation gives CASIPGQGSRGEKLFF.

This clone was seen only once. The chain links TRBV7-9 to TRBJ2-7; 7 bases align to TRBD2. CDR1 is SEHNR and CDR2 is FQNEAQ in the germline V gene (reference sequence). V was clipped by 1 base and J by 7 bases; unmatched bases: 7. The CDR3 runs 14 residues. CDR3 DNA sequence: TGTGCCAGCAGCTTAGACGTAGGGAGGGGTGAGCAGTACTTC. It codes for CASSLDVGRGEQYF.

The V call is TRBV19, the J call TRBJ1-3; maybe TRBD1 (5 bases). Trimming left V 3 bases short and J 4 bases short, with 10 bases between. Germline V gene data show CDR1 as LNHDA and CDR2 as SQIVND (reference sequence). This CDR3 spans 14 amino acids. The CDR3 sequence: CASSMGPAGNTIYF. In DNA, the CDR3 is TGTGCCAGTAGTATGGGGCCTGCCGGAAACACCATATATTTT.

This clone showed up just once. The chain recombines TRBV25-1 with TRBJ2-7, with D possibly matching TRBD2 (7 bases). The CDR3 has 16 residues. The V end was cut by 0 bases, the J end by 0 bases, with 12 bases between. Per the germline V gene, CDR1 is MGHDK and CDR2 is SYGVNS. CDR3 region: CASSEYGGGSSYEQYF. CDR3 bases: TGTGCCAGCAGTGAATATGGCGGGGGCAGCTCCTACGAGCAGTACTTC.

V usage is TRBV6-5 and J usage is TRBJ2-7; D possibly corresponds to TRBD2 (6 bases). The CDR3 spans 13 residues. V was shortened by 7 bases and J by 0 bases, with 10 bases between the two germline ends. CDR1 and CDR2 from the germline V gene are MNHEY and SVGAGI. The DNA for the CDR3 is TGTGCCAGCACGGCGGGGCCCTCCTACGAGCAGTACTTC. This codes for CASTAGPSYEQYF.

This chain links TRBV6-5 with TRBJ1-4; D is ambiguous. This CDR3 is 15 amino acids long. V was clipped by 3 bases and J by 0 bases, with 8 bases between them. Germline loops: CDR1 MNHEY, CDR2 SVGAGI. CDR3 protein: CASSYFSTTNEKLFF. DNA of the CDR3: TGTGCCAGCAGTTATTTCAGTACAACTAATGAAAAACTGTTTTTT.

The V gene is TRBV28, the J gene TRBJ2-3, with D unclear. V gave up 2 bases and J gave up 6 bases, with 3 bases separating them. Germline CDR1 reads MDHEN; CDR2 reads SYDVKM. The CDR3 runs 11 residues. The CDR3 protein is CASSLLDTQYF. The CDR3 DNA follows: TGTGCCAGCAGTTTACTGGATACGCAGTATTTT.

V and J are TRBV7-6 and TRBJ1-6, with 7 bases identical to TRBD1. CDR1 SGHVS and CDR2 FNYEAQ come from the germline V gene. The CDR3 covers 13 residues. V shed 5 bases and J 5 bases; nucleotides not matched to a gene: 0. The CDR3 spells CASSTGDNSPLHF. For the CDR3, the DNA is TGTGCCAGCAGCACAGGGGATAATTCACCCCTCCACTTT.

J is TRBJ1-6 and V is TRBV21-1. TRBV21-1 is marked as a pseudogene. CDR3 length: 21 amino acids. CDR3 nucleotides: TGTGCCAGCAGCAAAGTTTGTAGGAGGTGGCAGGCGAGCTCCTATAATTCACCCCTCCACTTT. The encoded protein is CASSKVCRRWQASSYNSPLHF.